This entry lists 29 T cell receptor beta chains sequenced from one sample in a study of T cells in localized non-small cell lung cancer. Sequenced by immunoSEQ multiplex PCR; TCRdb stores in-frame clones only, minus some. The repertoire holds some 39,000 clones, with roughly 90% as singletons. The sample was peripheral blood mononuclear cells, taken before any cancer treatment. These receptor sequences come from a male donor at least 60 years old with stage II lung adenocarcinoma.

V usage is TRBV15 and J usage is TRBJ1-2; TRBD1 might be the D (5 bases). Trimming stripped 0 bases from V and 1 base from J, with 12 bases between. The CDR3 is made up of 16 amino acids. The germline gives CDR1 LNHNV, CDR2 YYDKDF (reference sequence). The CDR3, as DNA: TGTGCCACCAGCAGAGATAACAGGAGGGATAACTATGGCTACACCTTC. Amino acids: CATSRDNRRDNYGYTF.

The DNA for the CDR3 is TGCAGCGTCTGCATAGGGGGTCTTTACAATGAGCAGTTCTTC. Its translation: CSVCIGGLYNEQFF. The chain links TRBV29-1 to TRBJ2-1; a weak D match, TRBD1 (6 bases). The CDR3 runs 14 residues. Trimming shortened V by 6 bases and J by 4 bases, and 16 bases separated the two germline ends. Germline CDR1 SQVTM, CDR2 ANQGSEA.

The chain is built from TRBV19 and TRBJ2-6; D remains unclear. This CDR3 is built from 13 residues. Between the trimmed V and J ends, which lost 6 bases and 3 bases, there was a span of 6 bases. Germline loops: CDR1 LNHDA, CDR2 SQIVND (reference sequence). The CDR3 region is CASRKVGANVLTF. DNA for the CDR3: TGTGCCAGTAGAAAGGTTGGGGCCAACGTCCTGACTTTC.

The genes are TRBV5-1 and TRBJ2-2; D unclear. The V end lost 5 bases, the J end lost 2 bases, and 13 bases lay between the germline ends. In germline, CDR1 is SGHRS, CDR2 YFSETQ. The length of the CDR3 is 15 residues. DNA of the CDR3: TGCGCCAGCAGTAAGACATCTTACAACACCGGGGAGCTGTTTTTT. Translating gives CASSKTSYNTGELFF.

The DNA for the CDR3 is TGTGCCAGCAGCGAGGACAGCTACAATGAGCAGTTCTTC. Translating it yields CASSEDSYNEQFF. The chain carries TRBV14 and TRBJ2-1, with D tentatively TRBD1 (6 bases). The germline V gene has CDR1 SGHDN and CDR2 FVKESK. The CDR3 is 13 residues long. V lost 5 bases to trimming and J lost 3 bases, with 8 bases between them.

V and J are TRBV5-1 and TRBJ1-1; possible D gene TRBD1, 6 bases. Germline V gives CDR1 SGHRS, CDR2 YFSETQ. V was pared by 4 bases and J by 1 base, with 11 bases between. This CDR3 spans 14 amino acids. Here the CDR3 reads CASSTTGQNTEAFF. The DNA for the CDR3 is TGCGCCAGCAGCACGACGGGACAGAACACTGAAGCTTTCTTT. Full variable domain (outside the CDR3, taken from reference TRBV5-1 and TRBJ1-1): KAGVTQTPRYLIKTRGQQVTLSCSPISGHRSVSWYQQTPGQGLQFLFEYFSETQRNKGNFPGRFSGRQFSNSRSEMNVSTLELGDSALYLCASSTTGQNTEAFFGQGTRLTVV.

The rearrangement joins TRBV5-1 to TRBJ1-2, with TRBD1 matching 7 bases. V trimming: 4 bases; J trimming: 4 bases; junction bases outside the gene matches: 4. CDR3 length: 13 residues. Germline lookup yields CDR1 SGHRS and CDR2 YFSETQ. CDR3 loop: CASSVDRVYGYTF. As DNA, the CDR3 is TGCGCCAGCAGCGTCGACAGGGTCTATGGCTACACCTTC.

This chain joins TRBV18 and TRBJ2-7, with D unresolved. The CDR3 has 14 amino acids. Germline V gene sequence: CDR1 KGHSH, CDR2 LQKENI. Deletions cut 0 bases from V and 6 bases from J, with 12 bases between. The CDR3: CASSPPARVGEQYF. Written as DNA, the CDR3 is TGTGCCAGCTCACCACCCGCAAGGGTCGGCGAGCAGTACTTC.

This clone has more than one count but fewer than ten. In the same sample, other DNA sequences code for this CDR3. The chain couples TRBV20-1 to TRBJ1-1, with D uncertain. Trimming stripped 2 bases from V and 0 bases from J, with 1 base between. Germline lookup yields CDR1 DFQATT and CDR2 SNEGSKA (reference sequence). This CDR3 is built from 11 residues. The CDR3 DNA reads as TGCAGTGCTAGATTGAACACTGAAGCTTTCTTT. It encodes CSARLNTEAFF.

As DNA, the CDR3 is TGTGCCAGCAGCTTAGGAAGGATCGATGGCTACACCTTC. Residues: CASSLGRIDGYTF. This sequence joins TRBV7-2 and TRBJ1-2, with unresolved D. Germline V gene data show CDR1 as SGHTA and CDR2 as FQGNSA. The CDR3 covers 13 residues. The V gene lost 1 base and the J gene lost 6 bases, with 9 bases spanning the gap.

The chain recombines TRBV7-9 with TRBJ1-1, with D possibly being TRBD1 (5 bases). Trimming stripped 6 bases from V and 1 base from J, with 12 bases between. The CDR3 is 14 amino acids. Per germline, CDR1 SEHNR and CDR2 FQNEAQ (reference sequence). CDR3 sequence reads: CASRPGPWNTEAFF. For the CDR3, the DNA is TGTGCCAGCAGACCGGGACCGTGGAACACTGAAGCTTTCTTT. Variable domain in full (rest from reference TRBV7-9 and TRBJ1-1): DTGVSQNPRHKITKRGQNVTFRCDPISEHNRLYWYRQTLGQGPEFLTYFQNEAQLEKSRLLSDRFSAERPKGSFSTLEIQRTEQGDSAMYLCASRPGPWNTEAFFGQGTRLTVV.

The chain joins TRBV5-4 to TRBJ1-3; D is uncertain. V lost 4 bases, J lost 9 bases, and 17 bases lay in between. CDR1 SGHNT and CDR2 YYREEE come from the germline V gene (reference sequence). The CDR3 spans 14 residues. The CDR3 loop is CASSPTPEGGTIYF. CDR3 nucleotide sequence: TGTGCCAGCAGCCCTACGCCGGAGGGAGGCACCATATATTTT.

The rearrangement uses TRBV6-1 and TRBJ2-1; D unclear. V shed 6 bases and J shed 8 bases, with 11 bases lying between them. Germline V lookup: CDR1 MNHNS, CDR2 SASEGT. The CDR3 runs 12 residues. CDR3 region: CASRAGVDEQFF. In nucleotides, the CDR3 is TGTGCCAGCAGGGCTGGTGTCGATGAGCAGTTCTTC.

The chain employs TRBV5-1 and TRBJ2-7, with unresolved D. CDR1 and CDR2 (germline): SGHRS, YFSETQ. Trimming stripped 4 bases from V and 3 bases from J, with 11 bases between. The CDR3 has 13 amino acids. This CDR3 reads CASSARTGYEQYF. CDR3 nucleotide sequence: TGCGCCAGCAGCGCTAGGACGGGCTACGAGCAGTACTTC.

The V call is TRBV4-3, the J call TRBJ2-1, with D perhaps matching TRBD1 or TRBD2 (5 bases each). Per germline, CDR1 LGHNA and CDR2 YSLEER. Trimming pared 4 bases from V and 0 bases from J, leaving 13 bases between. This CDR3 region has 16 residues. CDR3 loop: CASSPSWGSSYNEQFF. The CDR3, as DNA: TGCGCCAGCAGCCCATCCTGGGGGAGCTCCTACAATGAGCAGTTCTTC.

This clone was detected once. The chain combines TRBV4-2 with TRBJ2-7; D is perhaps TRBD2 (6 bases). The CDR3 is 14 residues long. Trimming took off 0 bases at V and 3 bases at J, with 9 bases between the two ends. In germline, CDR1 is LGHNA, CDR2 YNFKEQ. The DNA for the CDR3 is TGTGCCAGCAGCCAAGAGTTGGGAGGCTACGAGCAGTACTTC. It codes for CASSQELGGYEQYF.

The chain has TRBV2 and TRBJ2-1, with D unresolved. The CDR3 length is 13 residues. CDR1 is SNHLY and CDR2 is FYNNEI in the germline V gene. V dropped 8 bases and J dropped 4 bases, with 12 bases sitting between them. CDR3 sequence (DNA): TGTGCCAGCCGACAACTGGCTTACAATGAGCAGTTCTTC. Encoded protein: CASRQLAYNEQFF.

Judged by abundance, this clone is medium-sized. This chain connects TRBV5-6 to TRBJ1-2, with 7 nucleotides matching TRBD1. The CDR3 runs 14 residues. Trimming removed 0 bases from V and 6 bases from J; junction bases left unmatched: 5. Germline V CDR1 and CDR2: SGHDT, YYEEEE. This chain's CDR3 is CASSLVAGGDGYTF. The CDR3 DNA reads TGTGCCAGCAGCTTGGTGGCAGGGGGAGATGGCTACACCTTC.

The chain employs TRBV5-6 and TRBJ1-2; D unresolved. Trimming removed 1 base at V and 1 base at J, with 8 bases between. CDR3 length: 14 residues. The germline V gene has CDR1 SGHDT and CDR2 YYEEEE. Here the CDR3 DNA reads TGTGCCAGCAGCTTGCCGGGCAATAACTATGGCTACACCTTC. It translates to CASSLPGNNYGYTF.

The CDR3 nucleotides read TGTGCCAGCAGCAGCGGGACAGGAGTGAAGACCCAGTACTTC. Translation: CASSSGTGVKTQYF. The chain employs TRBV5-8 and TRBJ2-5, with D perhaps matching TRBD1 (8 bases). The CDR3 length is 14 residues. From germline, CDR1 is SGHTS and CDR2 YDEGEE. Trimming shortened V by 4 bases and J by 6 bases, and 16 bases separated the two germline ends. Full variable domain (missing parts from reference TRBV5-8 and TRBJ2-5): EAGVTQSPTHLIKTRGQQATLRCSPISGHTSVYWYQQALGLGLQFLLWYDEGEERNRGNFPPRFSGRQFPNYSSELNVNALELEDSALYLCASSSGTGVKTQYFGPGTRLLVL.

This clone was counted a few times. This chain uses TRBV5-4 with TRBJ2-5; the D gene is possibly TRBD2 (5 bases). Germline V lookup: CDR1 SGHNT, CDR2 YYREEE (reference sequence). The CDR3 runs 15 residues. The V end was cut by 0 bases, the J end by 5 bases, with 14 bases between. CDR3 in amino acids: CASSLAGLASETQYF. The CDR3 DNA reads TGTGCCAGCAGCTTGGCCGGGTTAGCTAGCGAGACCCAGTACTTC.

In its sample, this clone was seen a few times. The chain employs TRBV7-9 and TRBJ2-1; the D gene is possibly TRBD1 (6 bases). Germline assignment: CDR1 SEHNR and CDR2 FQNEAQ (reference sequence). This CDR3 has 14 residues. Trimming pared 7 bases from V and 12 bases from J, leaving 22 bases between. For the CDR3, the DNA is TGTGCCAGCACCTCCCCCGGGACACATGTATGGCAGTTCTTC. Amino acid sequence: CASTSPGTHVWQFF. Filled out from reference TRBV7-9 and TRBJ2-1, the complete variable domain reads DTGVSQNPRHKITKRGQNVTFRCDPISEHNRLYWYRQTLGQGPEFLTYFQNEAQLEKSRLLSDRFSAERPKGSFSTLEIQRTEQGDSAMYLCASTSPGTHVWQFFGPGTRLTVL.

In DNA form, the CDR3 reads TGTGCCATCAGTGAGTGGCTTACCCCAAATGAAAAACTGTTTTTT. Its translation is CAISEWLTPNEKLFF. The V call is TRBV10-3, the J call TRBJ1-4; D call uncertain. The CDR3 consists of 15 residues. Germline CDR1 and CDR2: ENHRY and SYGVKD. The V and J ends lost 1 base and 5 bases respectively, with 11 bases between them.

The chain has TRBV10-3 and TRBJ2-6; possible D gene TRBD1, 5 bases. The germline gives CDR1 ENHRY, CDR2 SYGVKD. The V end lost 0 bases, the J end lost 6 bases, and 9 bases lay between the germline ends. CDR3 length: 15 residues. CDR3 bases: TGTGCCATCAGTGAGTCTAGGGGCGCGGCCAACGTCCTGACTTTC. Its protein product is CAISESRGAANVLTF.

The rearrangement uses TRBV19 and TRBJ1-5; D gene uncertain. CDR1 and CDR2 (germline): LNHDA, SQIVND (reference sequence). Trimming took 6 bases from V and 6 from J, leaving 9 bases between them. The CDR3 is 12 amino acids. The CDR3 DNA reads as TGTGCCAGTAGCCTTCGTAGTCAGCCCCAGCATTTT. Translation: CASSLRSQPQHF. The entire variable domain, with the rest obtained from reference TRBV19 and TRBJ1-5, is as follows: DGGITQSPKYLFRKEGQNVTLSCEQNLNHDAMYWYRQDPGQGLRLIYYSQIVNDFQKGDIAEGYSVSREKKESFPLTVTSAQKNPTAFYLCASSLRSQPQHFGDGTRLSIL.

There are a few counts of this clone. The V call is TRBV7-9, the J call TRBJ1-2, with D unclear. Deletions cut 2 bases from V and 8 bases from J, with 12 bases between. This CDR3 is 13 amino acids long. The germline gives CDR1 SEHNR, CDR2 FQNEAQ (reference sequence). CDR3 residues: CASSLSGLEGYTF. DNA of the CDR3: TGTGCCAGCAGCTTATCCGGCCTGGAGGGCTACACCTTC.

V usage is TRBV30 and J usage is TRBJ1-2; D gene unclear. The CDR3 has 11 residues. Germline V CDR1 and CDR2: GTSNPN, SVGIG (reference sequence). The V end lost 3 bases, the J end lost 5 bases, and 7 bases lay between the germline ends. CDR3 sequence reads: CAWSPGYGYTF. The CDR3 DNA sequence: TGTGCCTGGAGCCCGGGATATGGCTACACCTTC.

The V call is TRBV28, the J call TRBJ2-7; 7 positions match TRBD1. CDR1 is MDHEN and CDR2 is SYDVKM in the germline V gene. Unmatched junction bases numbered 21, after V lost 4 bases and J lost 3 bases. The CDR3 consists of 19 residues. CDR3 in DNA: TGTGCCAGCAGTTCCCCGTCGACAGGGCTACCTATACTCAACTACGAGCAGTACTTC. This translates into CASSSPSTGLPILNYEQYF.

The gene calls are TRBV5-1 and TRBJ1-1; D not certain. V lost 4 bases to trimming and J lost 3 bases, with 10 bases between them. Germline CDR1 reads SGHRS; CDR2 reads YFSETQ. The CDR3 runs to 13 residues. CDR3 nucleotides: TGCGCCAGCAGCCTAATAAAAGACACTGAAGCTTTCTTT. This encodes CASSLIKDTEAFF.